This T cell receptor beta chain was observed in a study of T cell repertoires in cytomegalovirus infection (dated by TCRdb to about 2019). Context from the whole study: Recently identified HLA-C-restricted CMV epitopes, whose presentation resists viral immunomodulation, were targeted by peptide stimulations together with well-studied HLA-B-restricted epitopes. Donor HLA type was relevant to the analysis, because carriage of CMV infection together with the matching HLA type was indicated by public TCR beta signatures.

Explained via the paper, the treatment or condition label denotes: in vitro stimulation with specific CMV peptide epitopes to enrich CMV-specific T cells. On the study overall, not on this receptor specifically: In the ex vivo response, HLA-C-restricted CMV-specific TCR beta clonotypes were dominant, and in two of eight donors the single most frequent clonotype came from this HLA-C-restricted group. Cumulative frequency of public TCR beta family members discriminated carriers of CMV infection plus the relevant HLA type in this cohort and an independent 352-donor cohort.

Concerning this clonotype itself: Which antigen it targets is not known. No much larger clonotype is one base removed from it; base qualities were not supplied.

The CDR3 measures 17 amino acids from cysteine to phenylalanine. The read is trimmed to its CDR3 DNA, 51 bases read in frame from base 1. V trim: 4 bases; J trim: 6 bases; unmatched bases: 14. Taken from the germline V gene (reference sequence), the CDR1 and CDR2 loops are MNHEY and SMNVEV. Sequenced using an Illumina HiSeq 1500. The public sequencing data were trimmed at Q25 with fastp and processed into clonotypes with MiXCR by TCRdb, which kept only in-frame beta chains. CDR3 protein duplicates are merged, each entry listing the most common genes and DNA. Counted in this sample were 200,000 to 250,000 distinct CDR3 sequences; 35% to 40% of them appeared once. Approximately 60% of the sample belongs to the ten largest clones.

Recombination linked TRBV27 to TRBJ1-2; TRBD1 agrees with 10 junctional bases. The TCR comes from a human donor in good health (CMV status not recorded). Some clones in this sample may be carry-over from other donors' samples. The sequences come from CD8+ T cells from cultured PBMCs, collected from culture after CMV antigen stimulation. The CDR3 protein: CASSYVMPGTGVNGYTF. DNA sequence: TGTGCCAGCAGTTACGTTATGCCCGGGACAGGGGTAAATGGCTACACCTTC.